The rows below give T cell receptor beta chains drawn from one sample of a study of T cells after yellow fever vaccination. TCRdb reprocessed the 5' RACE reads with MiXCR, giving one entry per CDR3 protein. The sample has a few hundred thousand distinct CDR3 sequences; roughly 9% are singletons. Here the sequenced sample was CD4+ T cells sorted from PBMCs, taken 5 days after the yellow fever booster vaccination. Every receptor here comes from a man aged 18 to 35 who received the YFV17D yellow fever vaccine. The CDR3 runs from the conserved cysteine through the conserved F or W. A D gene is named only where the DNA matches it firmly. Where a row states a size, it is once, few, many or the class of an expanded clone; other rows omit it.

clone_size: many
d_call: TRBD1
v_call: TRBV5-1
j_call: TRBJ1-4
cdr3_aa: CASSHTGTGPPGAKLFF
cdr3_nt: TGCGCCAGCAGCCACACCGGGACAGGGCCGCCCGGCGCAAAACTGTTTTTT

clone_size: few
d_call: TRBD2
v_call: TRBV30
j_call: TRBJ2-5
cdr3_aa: CAWRGAGAQETQYF
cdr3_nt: TGTGCCTGGAGGGGAGCGGGGGCCCAAGAGACCCAGTACTTC

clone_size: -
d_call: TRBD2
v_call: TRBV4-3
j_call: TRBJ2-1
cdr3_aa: CASSLGLAGRYNEQFF
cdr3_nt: TGCGCCAGCAGCCTCGGCTTAGCGGGGAGGTACAATGAGCAGTTCTTC

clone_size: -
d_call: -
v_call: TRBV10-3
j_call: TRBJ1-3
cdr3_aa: CAISESISGNTIYF
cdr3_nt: TGTGCCATCAGTGAGTCCATCTCTGGAAACACCATATATTTT

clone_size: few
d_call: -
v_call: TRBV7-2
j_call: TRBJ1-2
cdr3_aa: CASSADGNYGYTF
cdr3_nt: TGTGCCAGCAGCGCGGACGGCAACTATGGCTACACCTTC

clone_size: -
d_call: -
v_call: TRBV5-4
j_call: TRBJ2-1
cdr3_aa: CASSLEPKPNNEQFF
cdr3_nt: TGTGCCAGCAGCTTGGAACCGAAGCCTAACAATGAGCAGTTCTTC

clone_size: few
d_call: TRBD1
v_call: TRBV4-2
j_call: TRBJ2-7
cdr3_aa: CASSQAGQGLPYEQYF
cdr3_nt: TGTGCCAGCAGCCAAGCCGGACAGGGGCTTCCCTACGAGCAGTACTTC

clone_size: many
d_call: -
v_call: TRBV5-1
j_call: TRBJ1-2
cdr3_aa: CASASGGLAYGYTF
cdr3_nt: TGCGCCAGCGCGTCGGGGGGGCTCGCCTATGGCTACACCTTC

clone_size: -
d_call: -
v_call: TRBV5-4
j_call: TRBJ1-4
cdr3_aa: CASSSFSGGNEKLFF
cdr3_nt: TGTGCCAGCAGCTCCTTTTCGGGGGGTAATGAAAAACTGTTTTTT

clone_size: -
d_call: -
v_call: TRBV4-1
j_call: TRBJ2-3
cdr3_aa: CASSQVGTATDTQYF
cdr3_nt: TGCGCCAGCAGCCAAGTAGGGACCGCCACAGATACGCAGTATTTT

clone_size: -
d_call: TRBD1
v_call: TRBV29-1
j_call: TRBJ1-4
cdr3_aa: CSVGGQRDEKLFF
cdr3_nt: TGCAGCGTTGGGGGACAGAGAGATGAAAAACTGTTTTTT

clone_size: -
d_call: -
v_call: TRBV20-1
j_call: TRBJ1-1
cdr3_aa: CSARSTGNTEAFF
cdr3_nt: TGCAGTGCTAGGTCTACAGGGAACACTGAAGCTTTCTTT

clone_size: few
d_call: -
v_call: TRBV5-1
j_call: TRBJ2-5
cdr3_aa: CASSFFGTEETQYF
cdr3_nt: TGCGCCAGCAGCTTTTTTGGGACGGAAGAGACCCAGTACTTC

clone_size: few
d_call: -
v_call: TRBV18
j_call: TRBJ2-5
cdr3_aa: CASSRTSVGETQYF
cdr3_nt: TGTGCCAGCTCTCGGACTTCAGTAGGAGAGACCCAGTACTTC

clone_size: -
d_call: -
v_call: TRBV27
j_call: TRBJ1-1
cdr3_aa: CASSFSGSHTEAFF
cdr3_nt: TGTGCCAGCAGTTTCTCTGGGTCCCACACTGAAGCTTTCTTT

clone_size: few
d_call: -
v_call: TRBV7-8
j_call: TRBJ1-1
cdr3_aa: CASSFGGRGKINTEAFF
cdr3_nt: TGTGCCAGCAGCTTTGGGGGAAGGGGGAAAATCAACACTGAAGCTTTCTTT

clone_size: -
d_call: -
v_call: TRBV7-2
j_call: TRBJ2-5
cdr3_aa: CASSSLGVTQYF
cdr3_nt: TGTGCCAGCAGCTCCCTAGGGGTGACCCAGTACTTC

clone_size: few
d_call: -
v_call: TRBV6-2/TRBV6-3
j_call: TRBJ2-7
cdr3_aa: CASSATGVNSYEQYF
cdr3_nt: TGTGCCAGCAGTGCTACAGGTGTTAACTCCTACGAGCAGTACTTC

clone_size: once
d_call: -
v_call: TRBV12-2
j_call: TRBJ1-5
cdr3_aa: CASRLAGEGHNQPQHF
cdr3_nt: TGTGCAAGTCGCTTAGCGGGAGAGGGCCACAATCAGCCCCAGCATTTT

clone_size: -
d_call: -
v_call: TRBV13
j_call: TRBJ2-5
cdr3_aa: CASSASSQETQYF
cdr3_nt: TGTGCCAGCAGCGCTTCATCCCAAGAGACCCAGTACTTC

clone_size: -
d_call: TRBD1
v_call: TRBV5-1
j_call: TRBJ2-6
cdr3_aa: CASSRGQGSGGANVLTF
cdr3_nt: TGCGCCAGCAGCCGTGGACAGGGAAGTGGTGGGGCCAACGTCCTGACTTTC

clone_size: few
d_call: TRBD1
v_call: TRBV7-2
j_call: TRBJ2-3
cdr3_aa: CASSTMGQEADTQYF
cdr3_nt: TGTGCCAGCAGCACGATGGGACAGGAAGCAGATACGCAGTATTTT

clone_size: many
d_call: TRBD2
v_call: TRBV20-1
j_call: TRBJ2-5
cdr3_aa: CSASPSGGAQETQYF
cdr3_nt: TGCAGTGCTAGTCCTAGCGGGGGGGCCCAAGAGACCCAGTACTTC

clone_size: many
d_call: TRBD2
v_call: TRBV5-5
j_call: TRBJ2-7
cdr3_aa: CASSLAASGGYEQYF
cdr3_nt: TGTGCCAGCAGCTTGGCGGCTAGCGGGGGCTACGAGCAGTACTTC

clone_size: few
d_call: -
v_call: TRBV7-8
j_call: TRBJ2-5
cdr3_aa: CASSLTAAETQYF
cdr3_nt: TGTGCCAGCAGCTTAACGGCTGCGGAGACCCAGTACTTC

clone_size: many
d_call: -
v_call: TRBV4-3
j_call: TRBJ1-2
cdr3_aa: CASSQVAAGGYGYTF
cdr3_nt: TGCGCCAGCAGCCAAGTGGCGGCCGGGGGCTATGGCTACACCTTC

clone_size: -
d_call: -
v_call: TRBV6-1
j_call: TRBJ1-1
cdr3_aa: CASSDPWDTEAFF
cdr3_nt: TGTGCCAGCAGTGATCCTTGGGACACTGAAGCTTTCTTT

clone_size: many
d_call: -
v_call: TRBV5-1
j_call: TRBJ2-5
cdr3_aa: CASSLVTRYVETQYF
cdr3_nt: TGCGCCAGCAGCTTGGTGACTAGATATGTAGAGACCCAGTACTTC